The clone carrying this T cell receptor beta chain was seen many times. Its antigen is undetermined. Trimming cost V 5 bases and J 2 bases; bases outside gene matches: 12. This CDR3 has 17 residues. The sample is drawn from a study of identical twins. Whole-study findings and limits: There were fewer insertions in abundant cord blood beta clonotypes, but memory repertoires showed no such pattern. Out-of-frame sharing of TCR alpha in monozygotic twins was underestimated by models. Where out-of-frame alpha sequences were twin-shared, they showed excess low generation probability.

The authors used template switching to add a universal primer site and gave cDNA unique molecular identifiers. TCRdb processed the 5' RACE reads anew with MiXCR; each CDR3 protein has one entry. The sample consists of about 530,000 distinct CDR3 sequences, 20% to 25% of them appearing once. These same data were also listed under a study on yellow fever vaccine responses in identical twins.

The specimen sequenced was CD4+ T cells sorted from blood. The TCR was taken from a woman in her late teens or twenties in good health. The V call is TRBV12-3 or TRBV12-4, the J call TRBJ2-1; TRBD1 aligns across 7 bases. CDR3 loop: CASSTRQGRGPYNEQFF. CDR3 in DNA: TGTGCCAGCAGTACGCGACAGGGTCGCGGACCCTACAATGAGCAGTTCTTC.